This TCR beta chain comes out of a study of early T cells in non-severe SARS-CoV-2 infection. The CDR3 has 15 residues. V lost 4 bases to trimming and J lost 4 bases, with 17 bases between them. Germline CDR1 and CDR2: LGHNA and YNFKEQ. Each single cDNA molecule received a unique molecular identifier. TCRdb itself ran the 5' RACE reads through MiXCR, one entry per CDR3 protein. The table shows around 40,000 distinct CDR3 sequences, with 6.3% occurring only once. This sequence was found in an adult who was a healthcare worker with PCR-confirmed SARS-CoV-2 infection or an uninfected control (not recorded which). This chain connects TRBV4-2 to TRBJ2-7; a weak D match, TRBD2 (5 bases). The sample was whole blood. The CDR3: CASSPDYLDSYEQYF. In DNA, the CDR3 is TGTGCCAGCAGCCCTGACTATCTAGATTCTTACGAGCAGTACTTC.